A selection of T cell receptor beta chains follows, all from one sample in a study of blood T cell repertoires in COVID-19. Here immunoSEQ multiplex PCR was the method, and the copy in TCRdb shows in-frame clones only, minus some. The sample lists under 450,000 clones, approximately 90% occurring once. The specimen sequenced was PBMCs or T cells enriched from blood (not recorded which). The receptors stem from a middle-aged woman who had been exposed to COVID-19. CDR3s include the opening cysteine and the closing phenylalanine or tryptophan. Fields, in order: CDR3 DNA, CDR3 protein, J gene, V gene, D gene, clone size, CDR3 length. A D gene is named only where the DNA matches it firmly. A row's size may be missing; if present it is once, few, many or a size class.

TGCGCCAGCAGCGGCCAGTCGGGTAACTATGGCTACACCTTC CASSGQSGNYGYTF TRBJ1-2 TRBV5-1 - - 14
TGTGCCAGCAGGTCCCTACAGGGGCAGAACACTGAAGCTTTCTTT CASRSLQGQNTEAFF TRBJ1-1 TRBV25-1 TRBD1 - 15
TGTGCCAGCAAGGCGACAGCAACTAATGAAAAACTGTTTTTT CASKATATNEKLFF TRBJ1-4 TRBV6-5 - - 14
TGCAGCTCAATTTACTCCATCTCTGGAAACACCATATATTTT CSSIYSISGNTIYF TRBJ1-3 TRBV29-1 - - 14
TGTGCCAGCAGTTACGGGGCCGAGATGAACACTGAAGCTTTCTTT CASSYGAEMNTEAFF TRBJ1-1 TRBV6-5 - - 15
TGTGCCAGTAGGCTGACGGCCGGCAGGGCCGAAGCTTTCTTT CASRLTAGRAEAFF TRBJ1-1 TRBV19 - - 14
TGTGCCAGCAGCTTAGATGTCAGGAACACTGAAGCTTTCTTT CASSLDVRNTEAFF TRBJ1-1 TRBV7-2 - - 14
TGTGCCAGCAGCTTAAAAGGGGGCGGCTATGGCTACACCTTC CASSLKGGGYGYTF TRBJ1-2 TRBV7-3 TRBD1 - 14
TGTGCCAGCAGCAGGGAGGGCAGGATCTACGAGCAGTACTTC CASSREGRIYEQYF TRBJ2-7 TRBV5-5 TRBD2 - 14
TGTGCCAGCAGTTACTCGAGTCGGCCACCGGGAACGCAGTATTTT CASSYSSRPPGTQYF TRBJ2-3 TRBV6-2/TRBV6-3 - - 15
TGTGCCTGGAGTGTCGGGGACAGAAGCTATGGCTACACCTTC CAWSVGDRSYGYTF TRBJ1-2 TRBV30 TRBD1 - 14
TGTGCCAGCAGCTCGGGGGGGCTGGACACTGAAGCTTTCTTT CASSSGGLDTEAFF TRBJ1-1 TRBV11-3 - - 14
TGCAGCGTCGCGATGACAGCATTCGGCAATGAGCAGTTCTTC CSVAMTAFGNEQFF TRBJ2-1 TRBV29-1 - - 14
TGCGCCAGCAGTCGTGAGGCACACCCGAGCAATCAGCCCCAGCATTTT CASSREAHPSNQPQHF TRBJ1-5 TRBV23-1 - - 16
TGTGCCAGCAGCTTAGGCCATTCTAGCGGGGGGCCGTTGTTCTACGAGCAGTACTTC CASSLGHSSGGPLFYEQYF TRBJ2-7 TRBV7-2 TRBD2 - 19
TGTGCCAGTAGACAGGGGAATCAGCCCCAGCATTTT CASRQGNQPQHF TRBJ1-5 TRBV19 TRBD1 once 12
TGCAGCGCAGAGTTGTCCGTCAACTATGGCTACACCTTC CSAELSVNYGYTF TRBJ1-2 TRBV29-1 - - 13
TGTGCCAGCAAGGGGACCGGGGAGCTGTTTTTT CASKGTGELFF TRBJ2-2 TRBV12-3/TRBV12-4 - - 11
TGTGCCAGCAGCTTGACCGGGACAGGGTCCTACGAGCAGTACTTC CASSLTGTGSYEQYF TRBJ2-7 TRBV7-2 TRBD1 - 15
TGTGCCAGCAGCCTCGTCCCGGGACACGCCCAAGAGACCCAGTACTTC CASSLVPGHAQETQYF TRBJ2-5 TRBV7-9 - few 16
TGTGCCAGCAGTGAACAGGGGGAAGGGAACGAGCAGTACTTC CASSEQGEGNEQYF TRBJ2-7 TRBV2 TRBD1 - 14
TGTGCCAGTAGTATCTCCCAGACTGGAGGTGAGCAGTTCTTC CASSISQTGGEQFF TRBJ2-1 TRBV19 - - 14
TGTGCCAGCAGCTTAAGGTCCGGGGAGACTGAAGCTTTCTTT CASSLRSGETEAFF TRBJ1-1 TRBV7-2 - - 14
TGTGCCAGCAGCGGCGGGACTAGCAGTGAGCAGTTCTTC CASSGGTSSEQFF TRBJ2-1 TRBV7-2 TRBD2 - 13
TGTGCCAGCAGCGAAACAGGTTCTAACTATGGCTACACCTTC CASSETGSNYGYTF TRBJ1-2 TRBV9 - - 14
TGTGCCAGCAGCCACGCCGGGACAGTGCCGAACACTGAAGCTTTCTTT CASSHAGTVPNTEAFF TRBJ1-1 TRBV7-9 TRBD1 - 16